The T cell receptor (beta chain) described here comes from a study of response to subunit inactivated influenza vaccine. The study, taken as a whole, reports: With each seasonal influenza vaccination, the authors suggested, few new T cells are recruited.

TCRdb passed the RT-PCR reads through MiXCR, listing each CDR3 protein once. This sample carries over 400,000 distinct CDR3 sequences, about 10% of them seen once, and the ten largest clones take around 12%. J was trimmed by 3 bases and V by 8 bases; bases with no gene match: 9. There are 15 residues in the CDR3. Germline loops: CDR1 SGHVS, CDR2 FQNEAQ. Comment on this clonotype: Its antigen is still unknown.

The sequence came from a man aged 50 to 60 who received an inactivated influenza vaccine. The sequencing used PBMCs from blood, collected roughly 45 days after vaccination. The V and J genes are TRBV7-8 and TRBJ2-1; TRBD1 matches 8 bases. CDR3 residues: CASRPTGVVYNEQFF. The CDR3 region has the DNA TGTGCCAGCCGACCGACAGGGGTGGTCTACAATGAGCAGTTCTTC.